This TCR beta chain was captured by sequencing in a study of glioma-infiltrating T cells after dendritic cell vaccination. Germline lookup yields CDR1 SGHNT and CDR2 YYREEE (reference sequence). V lost 0 bases and J lost 0, with 11 bases in between. The CDR3 consists of 16 residues. Regarding time point: after dendritic cell vaccination, including at tumor progression/relapse. Profiled with immunoSEQ multiplex PCR; TCRdb holds only in-frame clones, not every one. The sample has fewer than 70,000 clones; 70% to 90% are singletons. V gene TRBV5-4 combines with J gene TRBJ2-3; D not certain. The clonotype comes from a human donor with glioblastoma. Sequencing was performed on blood, taken after dendritic cell vaccination. CDR3 region: CASSLAPDLSTDTQYF. The CDR3 nucleotides are TGTGCCAGCAGCTTGGCTCCCGATCTAAGCACAGATACGCAGTATTTT. Full variable domain (remainder filled in from reference TRBV5-4 and TRBJ2-3): ETGVTQSPTHLIKTRGQQVTLRCSSQSGHNTVSWYQQALGQGPQFIFQYYREEENGRGNFPPRFSGLQFPNYSSELNVNALELDDSALYLCASSLAPDLSTDTQYFGPGTRLTVL.